The 21 T cell receptor beta chains in this list originate from one sample, sequenced in a study of T cell repertoires in cytomegalovirus infection. TCRdb redid the calling of the reads with MiXCR, one entry per CDR3 protein. The sample lists about a million distinct CDR3 sequences, approximately 31% occurring once. These receptors are not linked to any known antigen. This specimen was cultured CD8+ T cells from PBMCs, taken from culture after CMV antigen stimulation. The receptors shown here come from a human donor in good health (CMV status not recorded). Some clones in this sample may be carry-over from other donors' samples.

There are many counts of this clonotype. The rearrangement uses TRBV7-9 and TRBJ1-1; maybe TRBD1 (6 bases). The CDR3 has 14 amino acids. V gave up 3 bases and J gave up 4 bases, with 12 bases separating them. CDR1 is SEHNR and CDR2 is FQNEAQ in the germline V gene (reference sequence). The CDR3 loop reads CASSFPGAPTEAFF. The CDR3, as DNA: TGTGCCAGCAGCTTCCCGGGGGCGCCCACTGAAGCTTTCTTT.

The V and J genes are TRBV13 and TRBJ1-1; D is uncertain. This CDR3 is built from 14 residues. Germline CDR1 is PRHDT and CDR2 is FYEKMQ (reference sequence). Trimming took off 1 base at V and 1 base at J, with 7 bases between the two ends. CDR3 nucleotide sequence: TGTGCCAGCAGCTTAGAGGGCGAGAACACTGAAGCTTTCTTT. Translation: CASSLEGENTEAFF. Full variable domain (rest looked up from reference TRBV13 and TRBJ1-1): AAGVIQSPRHLIKEKRETATLKCYPIPRHDTVYWYQQGPGQDPQFLISFYEKMQSDKGSIPDRFSAQQFSDYHSELNMSSLELGDSALYFCASSLEGENTEAFFGQGTRLTVV.

V usage is TRBV7-6 and J usage is TRBJ2-5; 7 positions agree with TRBD1. Germline loops: CDR1 SGHVS, CDR2 FNYEAQ. The CDR3 is 16 residues long. V lost 5 bases and J lost 2; bases outside the gene matches: 11. The CDR3 here is CASSTRDSEKQETQYF. DNA of the CDR3: TGTGCCAGCAGCACCCGGGACAGCGAGAAACAAGAGACCCAGTACTTC. The variable domain in full, with the rest retrieved from reference TRBV7-6 and TRBJ2-5, is GAGVSQSPRYKVTKRGQDVALRCDPISGHVSLYWYRQALGQGPEFLTYFNYEAQQDKSGLPNDRFSAERPEGSISTLTIQRTEQRDSAMYRCASSTRDSEKQETQYFGPGTRLLVL.

This clonotype has a count of ten or more. The rearrangement uses TRBV6-5 and TRBJ2-7; the match to TRBD1 covers 9 bases. CDR3 size: 15 residues. Germline CDR1 and CDR2: MNHEY and SVGAGI. The junction had 15 bases not matched to a gene; V was cut back by 2 bases and J by 13 bases. CDR3 nucleotide sequence: TGTGCCAGCAGTTACACCATAACAGGGGGCCAACTCTCCTACTTC. Translation gives CASSYTITGGQLSYF.

CDR3 coding DNA: TGTGCCAGCAGCCCTCCGGGAAATGGAAATGAGCAGTTCTTC. It yields the protein CASSPPGNGNEQFF. This chain uses TRBV11-3 with TRBJ2-1; perhaps TRBD2 as D (5 bases). The CDR3 covers 14 residues. The V end was cut by 5 bases, the J end by 7 bases, with 15 bases between. Germline CDR1 and CDR2: SGHNT and YENEEA. Filled out from reference TRBV11-3 and TRBJ2-1, the complete variable domain reads EAGVVQSPRYKIIEKKQPVAFWCNPISGHNTLYWYLQNLGQGPELLIRYENEEAVDDSQLPKDRFSAERLKGVDSTLKIQPAELGDSAVYLCASSPPGNGNEQFFGPGTRLTVL.

The gene calls are TRBV12-3 or TRBV12-4 and TRBJ1-5; no firm D call. The CDR3 runs to 17 residues. Trimming took off 2 bases at V and 0 bases at J, with 14 bases between the two ends. The chain's CDR3 is CASSLSRSLASNQPQHF. The CDR3 DNA reads as TGTGCCAGCAGTTTAAGTCGTTCTTTAGCTAGCAATCAGCCCCAGCATTTT.

This clonotype has a handful of counts. This chain uses TRBV19 with TRBJ2-1; possible D gene TRBD1, 7 bases. CDR1 LNHDA and CDR2 SQIVND come from the germline V gene (reference sequence). The V and J ends lost 7 bases and 4 bases respectively, with 14 bases between them. The CDR3 length is 14 residues. CDR3 residues: CASNAGGNYNEQFF. Here the CDR3 DNA reads TGTGCCAGTAACGCAGGGGGGAATTACAATGAGCAGTTCTTC.

This clonotype came up many times. V gene TRBV7-6 combines with J gene TRBJ1-2; 8 nucleotides align to TRBD1. This CDR3 has 13 amino acids. CDR1 and CDR2 from the germline V gene are SGHVS and FNYEAQ. Trimming cost V 5 bases and J 2 bases; bases outside gene matches: 1. The CDR3 loop reads CASSTGGNYGYTF. DNA for the CDR3: TGTGCCAGCAGCACAGGGGGAAACTATGGCTACACCTTC.

There are a few counts of this clonotype. This sequence joins TRBV6-2 or TRBV6-3 and TRBJ2-5; TRBD1 matches at 8 bases. CDR3 length: 17 amino acids. V dropped 2 bases and J dropped 1; count of bases not matched to a gene: 9. CDR1 is MNHEY and CDR2 is SVGEGT in the germline V gene. In DNA form, the CDR3 reads TGTGCCAGCAGTTACCAACCCTTTACAGGGGGCCAAGAGACCCAGTACTTC. The encoded protein is CASSYQPFTGGQETQYF.

The gene calls are TRBV6-1 and TRBJ2-7; D possibly matches TRBD1 or TRBD2 (5 bases each). V was pared by 11 bases and J by 3 bases, with 14 bases between. Per the germline V gene, CDR1 is MNHNS and CDR2 is SASEGT. The CDR3 totals 12 residues. The CDR3 DNA is TGTGCCGGCCGGGACCGTGACTACGAGCAGTACTTC. This codes for CAGRDRDYEQYF.

The chain recombines TRBV2 with TRBJ2-1; possible D gene TRBD2, 5 bases. Germline CDR1 is SNHLY and CDR2 is FYNNEI. The V and J ends lost 3 bases and 5 bases respectively, with 11 bases between them. The CDR3 length is 14 residues. The CDR3 protein is CASSDGRVDNEQFF. The CDR3 DNA follows: TGTGCCAGCAGTGACGGGCGGGTGGACAATGAGCAGTTCTTC. The whole variable domain, remainder taken from reference TRBV2 and TRBJ2-1, is EPEVTQTPSHQVTQMGQEVILRCVPISNHLYFYWYRQILGQKVEFLVSFYNNEISEKSEIFDDQFSVERPDGSNFTLKIRSTKLEDSAMYFCASSDGRVDNEQFFGPGTRLTVL.

The chain has TRBV6-1 and TRBJ2-7; D call uncertain. The CDR3 has 15 residues. Germline CDR1 is MNHNS and CDR2 is SASEGT. V dropped 3 bases and J dropped 2 bases, with 14 bases sitting between them. As DNA, the CDR3 is TGTGCCAGCAGTGATCCTTGGGGTGGGACCTACGAGCAGTACGTC. It specifies CASSDPWGGTYEQYV.

The gene calls are TRBV27 and TRBJ2-7; no reliable D call. The germline V gene encodes CDR1 MNHEY and CDR2 SMNVEV (reference sequence). This CDR3 comprises 12 residues. The V end was cut by 3 bases, the J end by 4 bases, with 7 bases between. The CDR3 DNA is TGTGCCAGCAGTTTTTGGGGTTACGAGCAGTACGTC. Translating it yields CASSFWGYEQYV.

This clonotype appeared a single time. The J gene is TRBJ1-5, the V gene TRBV15; TRBD1 aligns across 8 bases. Germline V CDR1 and CDR2: LNHNV, YYDKDF (reference sequence). The CDR3 sequence is 19 residues long. V dropped 5 bases and J dropped 6; count of bases not matched to a gene: 21. CDR3 residues: CATSPSDGQGRGLSQPQHF. In DNA, the CDR3 is TGTGCCACCAGCCCCTCTGACGGACAGGGAAGAGGATTAAGTCAGCCCCAGCATTTT.

For this clonotype: This may be a read error, as it is one base from a much larger clone. The chain has TRBV7-2 and TRBJ2-5, with D possibly TRBD2 on 6 matching bases. CDR3 size: 15 residues. Germline CDR1 and CDR2: SGHTA and FQGNSA. V was pared by 2 bases and J by 0 bases, with 10 bases between. In DNA, the CDR3 is TGTGCCAGCAGCTTACGGGGGTACAACCAAGAGACCCAGTACTTC. It yields the protein CASSLRGYNQETQYF. The whole variable domain, filled in from reference TRBV7-2 and TRBJ2-5, reads GAGVSQSPSNKVTEKGKDVELRCDPISGHTALYWYRQSLGQGLEFLIYFQGNSAPDKSGLPSDRFSAERTGGSVSTLTIQRTQQEDSAVYLCASSLRGYNQETQYFGPGTRLLVL.

The table lists this clonotype with many counts. The chain employs TRBV19 and TRBJ2-3, with TRBD2 identical over 7 bases. In germline, CDR1 is LNHDA, CDR2 SQIVND (reference sequence). V dropped 4 bases and J dropped 1; count of bases not matched to a gene: 2. The CDR3 covers 14 residues. The CDR3: CASSTRGGTDTQYF. The CDR3 DNA reads as TGTGCCAGTAGTACCCGGGGGGGCACAGATACGCAGTATTTT.

This clonotype was found a few times. The rearrangement links TRBV10-3 to TRBJ1-4, with D possibly matching TRBD1 (5 bases). The CDR3 length is 14 residues. Trimming took off 10 bases at V and 7 bases at J, with 19 bases between the two ends. Germline loops: CDR1 ENHRY, CDR2 SYGVKD. The CDR3 DNA is TGTGCCACCGCTCAGACGGACATGGTTGAAAAACTGTTTTTT. This translates into CATAQTDMVEKLFF.

The chain has TRBV7-9 and TRBJ2-5; 11 bases match TRBD1. Germline CDR1 SEHNR, CDR2 FQNEAQ (reference sequence). Trimming took 11 bases from V and 3 from J; bases not matched to a gene: 5. CDR3 length: 13 amino acids. CDR3 in amino acids: CALSGQGEETQYF. The CDR3 DNA reads TGTGCCCTCTCGGGACAGGGGGAAGAGACCCAGTACTTC.

V and J are TRBV5-1 and TRBJ1-4, with D tentatively TRBD1 (5 bases). V was trimmed by 4 bases and J by 4 bases, leaving 17 bases between them. The CDR3 covers 16 residues. From germline, CDR1 is SGHRS and CDR2 YFSETQ. CDR3 bases: TGCGCCAGCAGCCCCCTCGGGGGAGATGGTAATGAAAAACTGTTTTTT. This sequence encodes CASSPLGGDGNEKLFF.

V is TRBV6-5 and J is TRBJ1-2; D unresolved. Germline-derived CDR1 and CDR2 are MNHEY and SVGAGI. The V gene lost 0 bases and the J gene lost 0 bases, with 8 bases spanning the gap. This CDR3 region has 15 residues. DNA for the CDR3: TGTGCCAGCAGTTACTCGGTAGCGACTAACTATGGCTACACCTTC. Its protein is CASSYSVATNYGYTF.

This clonotype was found a few times. The rearrangement joins TRBV3-1 to TRBJ1-2; tentative D call: TRBD1 (6 bases). Per germline, CDR1 LGHDT and CDR2 YNNKEL (reference sequence). The CDR3 totals 17 residues. V gave up 1 base and J gave up 6 bases, with 21 bases separating them. The CDR3 sequence is CASSQGADSSPRDGYTF. The CDR3 DNA follows: TGTGCCAGCAGCCAAGGTGCGGACAGCTCGCCACGGGATGGCTACACCTTC.